This T cell receptor (beta chain) was identified during a study of blood T cell repertoires in COVID-19. After removal of 5 bases from V and 4 bases from J, the junction contained 4 bases not matched to a gene. The CDR3 is 14 amino acids. Germline V gene lookup returns CDR1 MNHEY and CDR2 SVGAGI. In the authors' workflow: Researchers report that nucleated cell counts were estimated from reference gene primer amplification. Produced via immunoSEQ multiplex PCR; TCRdb's table is partial and in-frame only. From that table come the V and J calls and clone size; the DNA was used to work out D and trimming. The sample includes around 200,000 clones, roughly nine tenths seen only once; the top ten take less than 25%.

Sequencing was done on a sample of peripheral blood. This receptor was identified in a man in his 70s with active or convalescent COVID-19. The chain has TRBV6-5 and TRBJ1-1; TRBD1 aligns across 10 bases. The CDR3 loop reads CASSQDRGVTEAFF. The CDR3, as DNA: TGTGCCAGCAGTCAGGACAGGGGGGTCACTGAAGCTTTCTTT.